This is a list of T cell receptor beta chains from one sample in a study of cytomegalovirus exposure and HLA in healthy donors. Only in-frame clones appear in the TCRdb table, and some are missing; sequencing was by immunoSEQ multiplex PCR. The table has around 210,000 clones, 65% to 85% seen once. Material for sequencing was PBMCs. Receptor source: a woman in her 30s in good health and CMV-seronegative. The CDR3 runs from the conserved cysteine through the conserved F or W. The D gene is left open where the match is weak. Some rows mark clone size as missing; the rest say once, few, many or name a class of expanded clone.

J: TRBJ2-7
length: 13
V: TRBV30
size: NA
D: TRBD1
DNA: TGTGCCTGGAGGGCCGGGACAGGCTACGAGCAGTACTTC
CDR3: CAWRAGTGYEQYF

J: TRBJ2-1
length: 15
V: TRBV7-9
size: NA
D: NA
DNA: TGTGCCAGCAGCTTAGCGCTTAGCGGCTACAATGAGCAGTTCTTC
CDR3: CASSLALSGYNEQFF

J: TRBJ2-3
length: 16
V: TRBV6-7
size: NA
D: NA
DNA: TGTGCCAGCAGTTACTGTCGGCGGCTCGGAGGAGATACGCAGTATTTT
CDR3: CASSYCRRLGGDTQYF

J: TRBJ1-2
length: 14
V: TRBV27
size: NA
D: NA
DNA: TGTGCCAGCAGCCCGGTCGGGGGTAACTATGGCTACACCTTC
CDR3: CASSPVGGNYGYTF

J: TRBJ1-1
length: 13
V: TRBV4-1
size: NA
D: NA
DNA: TGCGCCAGTCAGGCACGGCTGAACACTGAAGCTTTCTTT
CDR3: CASQARLNTEAFF

J: TRBJ2-2
length: 19
V: TRBV5-4
size: once
D: TRBD2
DNA: TGTGCCAGCAGCCCCCGAGGCGGCGGGAGACCCATTAACACCGGGGAGCTGTTTTTT
CDR3: CASSPRGGGRPINTGELFF

J: TRBJ2-7
length: 13
V: TRBV7-9
size: NA
D: NA
DNA: TGTGCCAGCAGCTTAGACGGGAGCGGTGAGCAGTACTTC
CDR3: CASSLDGSGEQYF

J: TRBJ1-1
length: 11
V: TRBV29-1
size: once
D: NA
DNA: TGCAGCGTTGCGGCCGCATCAGGAGCTTTCTTT
CDR3: CSVAAASGAFF

J: TRBJ2-1
length: 11
V: TRBV20-1
size: NA
D: NA
DNA: TGCAGTGCTTTGTGGACTCACCGTCGCCTCTTC
CDR3: CSALWTHRRLF

J: TRBJ1-3
length: 15
V: TRBV9
size: NA
D: TRBD1
DNA: TGTGCCAGCAGCCTCGGGACAGCAGATGGAAACACCATATATTTT
CDR3: CASSLGTADGNTIYF

J: TRBJ2-6
length: 13
V: TRBV7-2
size: few
D: NA
DNA: TGTGCCAGCAGCTTCATTGGGGCCAACGTCCTGACTTTC
CDR3: CASSFIGANVLTF

J: TRBJ1-4
length: 15
V: TRBV7-9
size: once
D: NA
DNA: TGTGCCAGCAGCTTAGTGTCGGGGGTCAATGAAAAACTGTTTTTT
CDR3: CASSLVSGVNEKLFF

J: TRBJ2-7
length: 12
V: TRBV6-5
size: NA
D: NA
DNA: TGTGCCAGCCAGGACAGCCCCTACGAGCAGTACTTC
CDR3: CASQDSPYEQYF

J: TRBJ1-2
length: 14
V: TRBV15
size: NA
D: NA
DNA: TGTGCCACCAGCAACAGAACCTCCTTCTATGGCTACACCTTC
CDR3: CATSNRTSFYGYTF

J: TRBJ2-7
length: 15
V: TRBV5-1
size: NA
D: TRBD1
DNA: TGCGCCAGCAGCCTCTTGGGGACAGGGAGGTACGAGCAGTACTTC
CDR3: CASSLLGTGRYEQYF

J: TRBJ1-5
length: 17
V: TRBV5-8
size: NA
D: NA
DNA: TGTGCCAGCACCCAAGGGAACACTAGATATAGCAATCAGCCCCAGCATTTT
CDR3: CASTQGNTRYSNQPQHF

J: TRBJ2-1
length: 18
V: TRBV19
size: once
D: TRBD2
DNA: TGTGCCAGTAGTATTTGGAGCCGAGCGGGGGCCTTTTCGAATGAGCAGTTCTTC
CDR3: CASSIWSRAGAFSNEQFF

J: TRBJ1-2
length: 12
V: TRBV7-3
size: NA
D: NA
DNA: TGTGCCAGCAGTGTGACACCTGGAGGCTACACCTTC
CDR3: CASSVTPGGYTF

J: TRBJ2-3
length: 15
V: TRBV28
size: NA
D: NA
DNA: TGTGCCAGCAGTTCCCCCGGGGTAGCGCAGGATACGCAGTATTTT
CDR3: CASSSPGVAQDTQYF

J: TRBJ2-7
length: 13
V: TRBV28
size: NA
D: NA
DNA: TGTGCCAGCAGTTGGACAGAGTCTTACGAGCAGTACTTC
CDR3: CASSWTESYEQYF

J: TRBJ2-3
length: 17
V: TRBV5-4
size: NA
D: TRBD2
DNA: TGTGCCAGCAGCTCCTTAGCGGGGGGGCCTAGCACAGATACGCAGTATTTT
CDR3: CASSSLAGGPSTDTQYF

J: TRBJ2-3
length: 15
V: TRBV6-1
size: NA
D: NA
DNA: TGTGCCAGCAGTGAAGACAGGGAGACAACAGATACGCAGTATTTT
CDR3: CASSEDRETTDTQYF

J: TRBJ2-3
length: 16
V: TRBV5-4
size: NA
D: TRBD2
DNA: TGTGCCAGCAGTCGCCGACTAGCGGGGAAGTCAGATACGCAGTATTTT
CDR3: CASSRRLAGKSDTQYF

J: TRBJ2-3
length: 16
V: TRBV9
size: NA
D: TRBD1
DNA: TGTGCCAGCAGCCCCACGGGGACAGGGGATACAGATACGCAGTATTTT
CDR3: CASSPTGTGDTDTQYF

J: TRBJ2-7
length: 16
V: TRBV4-1
size: NA
D: TRBD1
DNA: TGCGCCAGCAGCCAACTCGGACAGGGGACTGTCTACGAGCAGTACTTC
CDR3: CASSQLGQGTVYEQYF

J: TRBJ2-7
length: 12
V: TRBV29-1
size: NA
D: TRBD2
DNA: TGCAGCGTCGCAGCGGGATTTCGCGAGCAGTACTTC
CDR3: CSVAAGFREQYF

J: TRBJ2-5
length: 15
V: TRBV6-5
size: few
D: TRBD2
DNA: TGTGCCAGCTCTCGACTAGCGGGAGGGCCGCAGACCCAGTACTTC
CDR3: CASSRLAGGPQTQYF

J: TRBJ2-1
length: 17
V: TRBV11-2
size: NA
D: TRBD2
DNA: TGTGCCAGCAGCTTTCAGGCAAGGACTAGGGGCTACAATGAGCAGTTCTTC
CDR3: CASSFQARTRGYNEQFF

J: TRBJ2-3
length: 15
V: TRBV5-1
size: NA
D: NA
DNA: TGCGCCAGCAGCTTCGACGGGGTATCCACAGATACGCAGTATTTT
CDR3: CASSFDGVSTDTQYF